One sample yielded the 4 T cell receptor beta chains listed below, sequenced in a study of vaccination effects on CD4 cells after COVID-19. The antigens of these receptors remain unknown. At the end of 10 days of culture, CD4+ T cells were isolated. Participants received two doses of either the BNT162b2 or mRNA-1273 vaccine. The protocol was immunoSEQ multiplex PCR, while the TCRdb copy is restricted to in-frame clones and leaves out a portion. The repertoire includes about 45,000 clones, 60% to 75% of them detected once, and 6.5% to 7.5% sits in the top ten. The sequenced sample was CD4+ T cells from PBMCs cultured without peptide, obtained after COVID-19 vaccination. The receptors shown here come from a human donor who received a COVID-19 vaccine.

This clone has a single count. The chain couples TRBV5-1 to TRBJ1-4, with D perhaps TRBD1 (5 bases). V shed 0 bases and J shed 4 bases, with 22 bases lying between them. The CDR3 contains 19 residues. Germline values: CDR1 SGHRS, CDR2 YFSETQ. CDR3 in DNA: TGCGCCAGCAGCTTGGCCTTTACCGGGACCCTTACCTTTAATGAAAAACTGTTTTTT. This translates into CASSLAFTGTLTFNEKLFF.

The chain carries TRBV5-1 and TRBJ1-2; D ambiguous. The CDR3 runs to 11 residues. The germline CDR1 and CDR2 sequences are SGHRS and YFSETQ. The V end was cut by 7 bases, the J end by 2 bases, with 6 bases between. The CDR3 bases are TGCGCCAGCGGAGAAAACTATGGCTACACCTTC. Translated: CASGENYGYTF.

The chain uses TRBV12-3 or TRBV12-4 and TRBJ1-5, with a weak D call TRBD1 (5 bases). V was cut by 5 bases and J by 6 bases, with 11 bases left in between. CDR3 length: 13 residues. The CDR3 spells CASSEQVTQPQHF. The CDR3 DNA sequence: TGTGCCAGCAGTGAACAGGTAACTCAGCCCCAGCATTTT.

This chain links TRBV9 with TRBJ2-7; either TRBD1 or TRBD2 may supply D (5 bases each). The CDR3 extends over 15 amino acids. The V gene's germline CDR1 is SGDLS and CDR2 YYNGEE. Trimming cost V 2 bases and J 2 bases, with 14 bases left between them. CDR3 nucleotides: TGTGCCAGCAGCGTGAACCCGGGGCCTACCTACGAGCAGTACTTC. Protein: CASSVNPGPTYEQYF.